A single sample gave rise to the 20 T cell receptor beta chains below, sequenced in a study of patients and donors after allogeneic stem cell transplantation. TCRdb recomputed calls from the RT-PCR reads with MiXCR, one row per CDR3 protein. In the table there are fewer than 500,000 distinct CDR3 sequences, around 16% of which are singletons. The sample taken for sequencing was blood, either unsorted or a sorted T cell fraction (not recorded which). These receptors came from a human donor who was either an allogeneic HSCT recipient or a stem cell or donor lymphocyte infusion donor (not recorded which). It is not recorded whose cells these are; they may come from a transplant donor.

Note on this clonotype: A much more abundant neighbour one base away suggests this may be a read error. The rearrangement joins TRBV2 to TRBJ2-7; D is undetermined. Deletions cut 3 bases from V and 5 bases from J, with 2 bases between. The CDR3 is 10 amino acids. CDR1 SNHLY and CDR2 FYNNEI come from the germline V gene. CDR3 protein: CASSENEQYF. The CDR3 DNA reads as TGTGCCAGCAGTGAGAACGAGCAGTACTTC.

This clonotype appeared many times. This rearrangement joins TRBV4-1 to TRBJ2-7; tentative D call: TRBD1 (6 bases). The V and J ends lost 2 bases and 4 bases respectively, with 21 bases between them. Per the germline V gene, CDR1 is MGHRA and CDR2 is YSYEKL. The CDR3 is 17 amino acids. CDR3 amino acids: CASSQSRETGTLYEQYF. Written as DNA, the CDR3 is TGCGCCAGCAGCCAAAGCCGCGAGACCGGGACACTTTACGAGCAGTACTTC.

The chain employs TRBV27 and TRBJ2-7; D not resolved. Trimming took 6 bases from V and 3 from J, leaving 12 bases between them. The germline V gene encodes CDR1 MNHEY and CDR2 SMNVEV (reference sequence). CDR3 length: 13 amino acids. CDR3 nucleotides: TGTGCCAGCAGGAATCCGTTAGGCTACGAGCAGTACTTC. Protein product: CASRNPLGYEQYF.

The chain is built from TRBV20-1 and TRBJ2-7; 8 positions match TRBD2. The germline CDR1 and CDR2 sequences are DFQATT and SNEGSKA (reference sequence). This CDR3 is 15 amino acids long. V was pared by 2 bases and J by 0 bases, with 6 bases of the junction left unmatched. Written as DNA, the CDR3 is TGCAGTGCTAGAAAACTAGCGGTGAGCTCCTACGAGCAGTACTTC. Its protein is CSARKLAVSSYEQYF.

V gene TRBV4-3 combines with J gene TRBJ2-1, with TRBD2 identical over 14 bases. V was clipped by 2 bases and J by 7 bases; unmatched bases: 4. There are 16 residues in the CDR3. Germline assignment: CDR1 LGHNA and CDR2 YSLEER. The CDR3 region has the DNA TGCGCCAGCAGCCAACGACTAGCGGGGGGGAAAAATGAGCAGTTCTTC. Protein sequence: CASSQRLAGGKNEQFF.

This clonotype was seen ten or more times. CDR3 in DNA: TGTGCCAGCAGCCTCTGGGCCCCTACGTCCCACACTGAAGCTTTCTTT. This encodes CASSLWAPTSHTEAFF. V gene TRBV7-8 combines with J gene TRBJ1-1; no reliable D call. This CDR3 spans 16 amino acids. Germline loops: CDR1 SGHVS, CDR2 FQNEAQ. The germline V and J ends were trimmed by 5 bases and 3 bases, with 19 bases remaining between them.

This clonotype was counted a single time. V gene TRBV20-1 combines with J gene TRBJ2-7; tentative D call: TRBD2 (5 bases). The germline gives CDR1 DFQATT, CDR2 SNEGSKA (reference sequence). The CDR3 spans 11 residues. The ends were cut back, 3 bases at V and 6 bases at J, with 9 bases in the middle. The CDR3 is CSARGEGEQYF. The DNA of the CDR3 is TGCAGTGCTAGGGGCGAGGGCGAGCAGTACTTC.

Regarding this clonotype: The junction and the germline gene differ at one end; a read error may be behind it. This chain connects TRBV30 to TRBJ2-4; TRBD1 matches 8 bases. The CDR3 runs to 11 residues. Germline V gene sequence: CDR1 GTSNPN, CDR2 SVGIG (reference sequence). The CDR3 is CAWTLGTGLHF. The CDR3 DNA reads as TGTGCCTGGACCCTCGGGACAGGTTTGCACTTC.

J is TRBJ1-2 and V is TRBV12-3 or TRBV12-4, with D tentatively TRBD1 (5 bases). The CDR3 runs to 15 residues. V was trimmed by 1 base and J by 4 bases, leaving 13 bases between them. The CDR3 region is CASSLGQRHPYGYTF. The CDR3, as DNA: TGTGCCAGCAGTTTAGGACAGCGACATCCCTATGGCTACACCTTC.

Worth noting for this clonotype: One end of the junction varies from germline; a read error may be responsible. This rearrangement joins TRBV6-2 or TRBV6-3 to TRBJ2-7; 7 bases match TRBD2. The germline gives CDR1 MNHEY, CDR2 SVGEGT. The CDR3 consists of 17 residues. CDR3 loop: CASSYRSSGAYSYEQYF. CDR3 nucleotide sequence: TGTGCCAGCAGTTACCGTTCGAGCGGGGCCTACTCCTATGAGCAGTACTTC.

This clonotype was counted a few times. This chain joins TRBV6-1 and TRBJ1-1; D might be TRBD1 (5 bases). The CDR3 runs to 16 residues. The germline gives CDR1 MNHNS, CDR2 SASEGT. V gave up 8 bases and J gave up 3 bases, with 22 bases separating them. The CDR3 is CASLKGPLGLDTEAFF. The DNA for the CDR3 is TGTGCCAGCTTGAAGGGACCCCTGGGACTTGACACTGAAGCTTTCTTT.

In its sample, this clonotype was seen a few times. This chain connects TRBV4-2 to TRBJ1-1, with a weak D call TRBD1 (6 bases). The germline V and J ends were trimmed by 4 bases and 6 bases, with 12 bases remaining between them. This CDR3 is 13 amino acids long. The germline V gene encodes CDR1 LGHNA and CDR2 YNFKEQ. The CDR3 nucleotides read TGTGCCAGCAGCCGGGGGCCGAGAGCTGAAGCTTTCTTT. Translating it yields CASSRGPRAEAFF.

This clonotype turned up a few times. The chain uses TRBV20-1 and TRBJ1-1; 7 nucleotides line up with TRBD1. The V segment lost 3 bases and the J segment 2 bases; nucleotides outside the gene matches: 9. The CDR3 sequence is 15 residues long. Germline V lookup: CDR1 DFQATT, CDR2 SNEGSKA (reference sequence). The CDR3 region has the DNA TGCAGTGCTAGGATAAACAGGGGAGGAAACACTGAAGCTTTCTTT. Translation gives CSARINRGGNTEAFF.

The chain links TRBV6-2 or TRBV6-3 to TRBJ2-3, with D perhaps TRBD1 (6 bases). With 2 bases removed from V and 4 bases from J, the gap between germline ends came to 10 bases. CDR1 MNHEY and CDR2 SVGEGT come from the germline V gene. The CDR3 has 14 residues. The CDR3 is CASSYGGSSDTQYF. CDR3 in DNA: TGTGCCAGCAGTTACGGGGGCAGCTCAGATACGCAGTATTTT.

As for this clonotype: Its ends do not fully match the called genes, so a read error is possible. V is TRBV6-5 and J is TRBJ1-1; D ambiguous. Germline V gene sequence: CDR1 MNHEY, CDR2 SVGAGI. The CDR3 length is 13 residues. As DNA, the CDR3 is TGTGCCACCAGTTACTCCCTGAACACTGAAGCTTTCTTT. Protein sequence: CATSYSLNTEAFF.

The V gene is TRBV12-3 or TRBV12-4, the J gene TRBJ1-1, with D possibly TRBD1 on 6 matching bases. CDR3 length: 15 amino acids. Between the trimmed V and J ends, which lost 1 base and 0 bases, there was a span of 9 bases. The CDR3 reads CASSLGGQLNTEAFF. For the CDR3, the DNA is TGTGCCAGCAGTTTAGGGGGGCAGCTGAACACTGAAGCTTTCTTT.

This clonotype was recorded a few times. The CDR3 DNA sequence: TGCAGTGCTAGGGATGGGGGGGCTCTCTCCTACGAGCAGTACTTC. It codes for CSARDGGALSYEQYF. The chain joins TRBV20-1 to TRBJ2-7; TRBD2 might be the D (7 bases). This CDR3 region has 15 residues. Looked up from germline, CDR1 is DFQATT and CDR2 is SNEGSKA (reference sequence). V lost 3 bases to trimming and J lost 0 bases, with 15 bases between them.

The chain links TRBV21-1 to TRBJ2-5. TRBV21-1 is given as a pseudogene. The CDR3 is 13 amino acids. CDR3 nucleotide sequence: TGTGCCAGCAGCAAGACCAGTCAAGAGACCCAGTACTTC. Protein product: CASSKTSQETQYF.

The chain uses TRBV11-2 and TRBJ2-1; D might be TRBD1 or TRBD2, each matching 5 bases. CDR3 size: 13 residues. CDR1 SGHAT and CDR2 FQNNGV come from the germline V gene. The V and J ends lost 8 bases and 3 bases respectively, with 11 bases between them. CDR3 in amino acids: CASFGTRYNEQFF. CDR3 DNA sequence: TGTGCCAGCTTCGGGACCCGCTACAATGAGCAGTTCTTC.

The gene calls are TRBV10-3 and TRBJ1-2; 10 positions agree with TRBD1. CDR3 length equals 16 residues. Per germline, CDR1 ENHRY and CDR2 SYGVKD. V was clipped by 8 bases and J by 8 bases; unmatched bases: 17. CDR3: CAIPEPPTGGIWGYTF. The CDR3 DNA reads TGTGCCATCCCCGAGCCCCCGACAGGGGGCATTTGGGGCTACACCTTC.